A single sample is the source of the 26 T cell receptor beta chains below, sequenced in a study of OX40 agonist ivuxolimab in advanced cancers. The data were produced by immunoSEQ multiplex PCR, yet TCRdb's version contains in-frame clones alone and is incomplete. The sample records roughly 40,000 clones, 75% to 90% being singletons. Material: CD4+ or CD8+ T cells sorted from blood, obtained in a trial of the OX40 agonist ivuxolimab. Every receptor here comes from an adult with an advanced solid tumor such as melanoma, head and neck, liver or kidney cancer.

The chain recombines TRBV30 with TRBJ2-3; D gene uncertain. V lost 5 bases, J lost 2 bases, and 5 bases lay in between. Germline V CDR1 and CDR2: GTSNPN, SVGIG (reference sequence). CDR3 size: 11 residues. CDR3 nucleotides: TGTGCCTGGTACAACACAGATACGCAGTATTTT. It yields the protein CAWYNTDTQYF.

The genes are TRBV29-1 and TRBJ1-1, with TRBD1 matching 8 bases. Germline values: CDR1 SQVTM, CDR2 ANQGSEA. The CDR3 consists of 15 residues. V was clipped by 4 bases and J by 6 bases; unmatched bases: 13. DNA of the CDR3: TGCAGCGTTGCGGACAGGGCTAATGGAGTGGCTGAAGCTTTCTTT. Protein sequence: CSVADRANGVAEAFF.

This clone occurred once. V and J are TRBV6-6 and TRBJ1-2; possible D gene TRBD1, 5 bases. V lost 6 bases, J lost 6 bases, and 14 bases lay in between. The V gene's germline CDR1 is MNHNY and CDR2 SVGAGI (reference sequence). CDR3 length: 13 amino acids. This chain's CDR3 is CASRETELDGYTF. CDR3 nucleotide sequence: TGTGCCAGCAGAGAGACAGAGCTTGATGGCTACACCTTC.

V and J are TRBV5-4 and TRBJ1-1; D ambiguous. The CDR3 is 16 amino acids. In germline, CDR1 is SGHNT, CDR2 YYREEE (reference sequence). Deletions cut 0 bases from V and 12 bases from J, with 24 bases between. The chain's CDR3 is CASSLEASTLFPTSFF. The CDR3 nucleotides read TGTGCCAGCAGCTTGGAAGCTTCAACACTGTTCCCGACATCTTTCTTT.

This clone showed up just a few times. The chain employs TRBV5-4 and TRBJ2-3; TRBD2 matches at 8 bases. With V trimmed by 3 bases and J by 5 bases, 2 bases remained unmatched. Germline V gene data show CDR1 as SGHNT and CDR2 as YYREEE (reference sequence). The CDR3 sequence is 13 residues long. The CDR3 nucleotides are TGTGCCAGCAGCTCGGCGGGGGGAGATACGCAGTATTTT. It codes for CASSSAGGDTQYF.

The chain joins TRBV5-1 to TRBJ2-5; D unresolved. Germline V gene sequence: CDR1 SGHRS, CDR2 YFSETQ. The CDR3 spans 14 residues. Trimming cost V 0 bases and J 1 base, with 7 bases left between them. The CDR3: CASSLARVQETQYF. The CDR3 DNA sequence: TGCGCCAGCAGCTTGGCTCGGGTCCAAGAGACCCAGTACTTC.

The gene calls are TRBV18 and TRBJ2-7; 9 bases are shared with TRBD1. Per germline, CDR1 KGHSH and CDR2 LQKENI. V dropped 2 bases and J dropped 5; count of bases not matched to a gene: 4. The CDR3 extends over 14 amino acids. The CDR3 is CASSPDRGVDEQYV. CDR3 in DNA: TGTGCCAGCTCACCAGACAGGGGGGTCGACGAGCAGTACGTC.

The chain recombines TRBV27 with TRBJ2-7; 13 positions agree with TRBD2. The J segment lost 3 bases and the V segment lost 3 bases, leaving 14 bases of the junction unmatched. CDR3 length equals 19 residues. The germline V gene encodes CDR1 MNHEY and CDR2 SMNVEV (reference sequence). For the CDR3, the DNA is TGTGCCAGCAGTTTTGAAATGGGACTAGCGGGATCCCACCACTACGAGCAGTACTTC. It encodes CASSFEMGLAGSHHYEQYF.

CDR3 bases: TGTGCCAGCAGCCTGCGGACAGCTAGCAATCAGCCCCAGCATTTT. Protein sequence: CASSLRTASNQPQHF. The genes are TRBV7-6 and TRBJ1-5, with a tentative D call TRBD1 (6 bases). The CDR3 is made up of 15 amino acids. The V and J ends lost 5 bases and 0 bases respectively, with 11 bases between them. Germline V gene sequence: CDR1 SGHVS, CDR2 FNYEAQ.

The V and J genes are TRBV9 and TRBJ2-6, with D perhaps being TRBD1 or TRBD2 (5 bases each). CDR1 SGDLS and CDR2 YYNGEE come from the germline V gene. The V end was cut by 0 bases, the J end by 0 bases, with 22 bases between. CDR3 size: 21 residues. CDR3 sequence reads: CASSVAPRFRGALSGANVLTF. In DNA form, the CDR3 reads TGTGCCAGCAGCGTAGCCCCCCGGTTTCGAGGGGCCCTCTCTGGGGCCAACGTCCTGACTTTC. Complete variable domain (other parts from reference TRBV9 and TRBJ2-6): DSGVTQTPKHLITATGQRVTLRCSPRSGDLSVYWYQQSLDQGLQFLIQYYNGEERAKGNILERFSAQQFPDLHSELNLSSLELGDSALYFCASSVAPRFRGALSGANVLTFGAGSRLTVL.

In its sample, this clone was seen a few times. V gene TRBV2 combines with J gene TRBJ2-7, with TRBD2 as a possible D gene (5 bases). V gave up 6 bases and J gave up 3 bases, with 9 bases separating them. The CDR3 length is 12 residues. Germline CDR1 reads SNHLY; CDR2 reads FYNNEI. The CDR3 coding sequence is TGTGCCAGCAGAGCTAGCAGCTACGAGCAGTACTTC. Translation gives CASRASSYEQYF.

The chain is built from TRBV12-2 and TRBJ1-1. TRBV12-2 corresponds to a pseudogene. CDR3 length: 17 amino acids. CDR3 sequence (DNA): TGTGCAAGTCGCTGCCGGGACGACGGGATGGTAGACACTGAAGCTTTCTTT. Translating gives CASRCRDDGMVDTEAFF.

The V call is TRBV4-3, the J call TRBJ2-1; D is ambiguous. The germline gives CDR1 LGHNA, CDR2 YSLEER. V was shortened by 0 bases and J by 8 bases, with 11 bases between the two germline ends. CDR3 length: 14 amino acids. Here the CDR3 DNA reads TGCGCCAGCAGCCAAGATCTGTCGTTGGATGAGCAGTTCTTC. Amino acid sequence: CASSQDLSLDEQFF.

This clone has only a few counts. The genes are TRBV11-1 and TRBJ1-2; TRBD1 matches at 8 bases. The trim removed 3 bases at V and 8 bases at J, leaving 2 bases unmatched. The CDR3 runs to 12 residues. Germline V CDR1 and CDR2: SGHAT, FQDESV (reference sequence). The CDR3 reads CASSLTGVGYTF. The CDR3 bases are TGTGCCAGCAGCTTGACAGGGGTCGGCTACACCTTC.

In DNA form, the CDR3 reads TGTGCCAGCAGTTACCTTACAACAAAACAAGCTTTCTTT. Translation: CASSYLTTKQAFF. The chain uses TRBV6-6 and TRBJ1-1; no clear D. V lost 2 bases, J lost 9 bases, and 13 bases lay in between. The CDR3 has 13 residues. CDR1 is MNHNY, CDR2 SVGAGI, per germline (reference sequence).

The gene calls are TRBV4-1 and TRBJ1-1; the D gene is possibly TRBD1 (5 bases). Germline values: CDR1 MGHRA, CDR2 YSYEKL. V shed 0 bases and J shed 5 bases, with 7 bases lying between them. The CDR3 extends over 13 amino acids. CDR3 DNA: TGCGCCAGCAGCCAAGATAAGGGGACTGAAGCTTTCTTT. This codes for CASSQDKGTEAFF.

The rearrangement links TRBV7-9 to TRBJ1-1; no definite D call. Germline loops: CDR1 SEHNR, CDR2 FQNEAQ (reference sequence). Trimming took 3 bases from V and 11 from J, leaving 13 bases between them. The CDR3 runs 12 residues. CDR3 sequence reads: CASSFPGRVAFF. The CDR3 DNA sequence: TGTGCCAGCAGCTTCCCGGGGAGAGTCGCTTTCTTT.

The rearrangement uses TRBV30 and TRBJ1-5, with D possibly being TRBD1 (6 bases). CDR1 and CDR2 (germline): GTSNPN, SVGIG (reference sequence). The CDR3 is made up of 17 amino acids. Trimming removed 1 base at V and 1 base at J, with 17 bases between. This chain's CDR3 is CAWSGDTTRGSNQPQHF. CDR3 nucleotide sequence: TGTGCCTGGAGTGGGGACACAACTCGTGGGAGCAATCAGCCCCAGCATTTT.

The chain is built from TRBV2 and TRBJ2-2; D call uncertain. V was clipped by 6 bases and J by 7 bases, with 21 bases between them. The CDR3 is 16 residues long. Germline assignment: CDR1 SNHLY and CDR2 FYNNEI. The CDR3 protein is CASSLRVPAIFGELFF. CDR3 DNA: TGTGCCAGCAGCCTTAGGGTCCCCGCGATATTCGGGGAGCTGTTTTTT.

The chain joins TRBV19 to TRBJ1-1, with D unresolved. The CDR3 contains 13 residues. The V and J ends lost 5 bases and 5 bases respectively, with 12 bases between them. The germline V gene encodes CDR1 LNHDA and CDR2 SQIVND (reference sequence). The chain's CDR3 is CASSARLGTEAFF. The CDR3 nucleotides are TGTGCCAGTAGTGCTAGACTGGGAACTGAAGCTTTCTTT.

The gene calls are TRBV4-2 and TRBJ2-7, with D tentatively TRBD2 (6 bases). In germline, CDR1 is LGHNA, CDR2 YNFKEQ. CDR3 length: 14 residues. Trimming took 5 bases from V and 7 from J, leaving 18 bases between them. The CDR3 sequence is CASSLGGGSGEQYF. The CDR3 DNA follows: TGTGCCAGCAGCTTGGGAGGAGGCAGTGGGGAGCAGTACTTC.

The chain uses TRBV7-9 and TRBJ1-1, with TRBD1 identical over 10 bases. Germline CDR1 reads SEHNR; CDR2 reads FQNEAQ (reference sequence). The CDR3 covers 14 residues. The trim removed 5 bases at V and 3 bases at J, leaving 3 bases unmatched. CDR3 amino acids: CASSQTGGDTEAFF. The CDR3 nucleotides read TGTGCCAGCAGCCAGACAGGGGGCGACACTGAAGCTTTCTTT.

In its sample, this clone was seen once. The rearrangement links TRBV27 to TRBJ2-1, with 7 bases that match TRBD2. Germline CDR1 reads MNHEY; CDR2 reads SMNVEV (reference sequence). V lost 3 bases, J lost 9 bases, and 8 bases stayed unmatched. This CDR3 comprises 14 residues. CDR3 nucleotides: TGTGCCAGCAGTTTGACAGTTGGCGGGGGTGAGCAGTTCTTC. Its protein product is CASSLTVGGGEQFF.

The chain recombines TRBV5-1 with TRBJ2-4; D is unclear. The germline gives CDR1 SGHRS, CDR2 YFSETQ. The CDR3 runs to 13 residues. The ends were cut back, 4 bases at V and 6 bases at J, with 11 bases in the middle. CDR3 sequence reads: CASSRDDRNIQYF. CDR3 DNA: TGCGCCAGCAGCCGTGACGACCGAAACATTCAGTACTTC.

The rearrangement uses TRBV11-2 and TRBJ2-7, with TRBD2 as a possible D gene (6 bases). Trimming took 4 bases from V and 9 from J, leaving 16 bases between them. The CDR3 loop spans 13 amino acids. Germline-derived CDR1 and CDR2 are SGHAT and FQNNGV. The CDR3 region is CASSSGGEGRQYV. CDR3 nucleotides: TGTGCCAGCAGCTCCGGGGGAGAGGGTCGGCAGTACGTC.

The J gene is TRBJ2-2, the V gene TRBV27; possibly TRBD2 for D (6 bases). Trimming shortened V by 7 bases and J by 4 bases, and 19 bases separated the two germline ends. Germline V gene sequence: CDR1 MNHEY, CDR2 SMNVEV (reference sequence). This CDR3 comprises 16 residues. The CDR3 loop is CASTLSRAGFTGELFF. In DNA form, the CDR3 reads TGTGCCAGCACCCTCTCCCGGGCGGGGTTCACCGGGGAGCTGTTTTTT.